One and the same sample provided the 17 T cell receptor beta chains below, sequenced in a study of OX40 agonist ivuxolimab in advanced cancers. The method was immunoSEQ multiplex PCR; TCRdb's version includes in-frame clones alone and lacks a portion of them. The sample lists 75,000 to 95,000 clones, about 91% occurring once. The material was CD4+ or CD8+ T cells sorted from blood, obtained in a trial of the OX40 agonist ivuxolimab. The receptors here all came from an adult with an advanced solid tumor such as melanoma, head and neck, liver or kidney cancer.

The chain carries TRBV6-6 and TRBJ2-2; 10 nucleotides align to TRBD1. J was trimmed by 6 bases and V by 6 bases; bases with no gene match: 10. CDR1 and CDR2 (germline): MNHNY, SVGAGI (reference sequence). CDR3 length equals 16 residues. The CDR3 reads CASRPTDRGRAGELFF. The DNA for the CDR3 is TGTGCCAGCAGGCCCACTGACAGGGGGCGGGCCGGGGAGCTGTTTTTT.

The V gene is TRBV7-6, the J gene TRBJ2-7, with D possibly being TRBD2 (6 bases). V was trimmed by 8 bases and J by 6 bases, leaving 17 bases between them. The CDR3 consists of 13 residues. Germline CDR1 is SGHVS and CDR2 is FNYEAQ. CDR3 nucleotide sequence: TGTGCCAGCGCCTCGGGACTCCCCAGCGAGCAGTACTTC. Protein product: CASASGLPSEQYF.

The rearrangement joins TRBV5-8 to TRBJ2-6, with D possibly matching TRBD2 (5 bases). The V gene lost 3 bases and the J gene lost 0 bases, with 13 bases spanning the gap. The germline gives CDR1 SGHTS, CDR2 YDEGEE. The CDR3 is made up of 17 amino acids. The CDR3 spells CASSSGSRLSGANVLTF. The CDR3 coding sequence is TGTGCCAGCAGCTCGGGGTCACGCCTCTCTGGGGCCAACGTCCTGACTTTC.

DNA of the CDR3: TGTGCCAGCAGTTTCGAGACAGGGGCCCTAAACACCGGGGAGCTGTTTTTT. Protein product: CASSFETGALNTGELFF. V is TRBV27 and J is TRBJ2-2, with 8 bases fitting TRBD1. The length of the CDR3 is 17 residues. Germline V gives CDR1 MNHEY, CDR2 SMNVEV (reference sequence). J was trimmed by 2 bases and V by 3 bases; bases with no gene match: 8.

This clone was found once. This sequence joins TRBV7-9 and TRBJ1-1; 7 positions agree with TRBD1. Per germline, CDR1 SEHNR and CDR2 FQNEAQ (reference sequence). The CDR3 sequence is 16 residues long. V was clipped by 1 base and J by 0 bases; unmatched bases: 5. The CDR3 region has the DNA TGTGCCAGCAGCTTAGGGGATGGACAGGTGAACACTGAAGCTTTCTTT. Its protein product is CASSLGDGQVNTEAFF.

The V call is TRBV18, the J call TRBJ2-3, with 9 bases identical to TRBD2. Trimming at V came to 2 bases and at J to 8 bases, leaving 5 bases not matched to a gene. Germline values: CDR1 KGHSH, CDR2 LQKENI. There are 14 residues in the CDR3. CDR3 nucleotides: TGTGCCAGCTCACCATTATCGACTAGCGGTACGCAGTATTTT. This gives the protein CASSPLSTSGTQYF.

This chain uses TRBV11-3 with TRBJ1-3; D remains unclear. Germline lookup yields CDR1 SGHNT and CDR2 YENEEA. Trimming left V 0 bases short and J 0 bases short, with 12 bases between. This CDR3 region has 17 residues. The CDR3 is CASSLDAGRVSGNTIYF. CDR3 DNA: TGTGCCAGCAGCTTAGATGCCGGACGGGTCTCTGGAAACACCATATATTTT.

The gene calls are TRBV7-2 and TRBJ1-4; tentatively, D is TRBD1 (6 bases). CDR3 length: 14 residues. The V and J ends lost 3 bases and 4 bases respectively, with 9 bases between them. Germline CDR1 reads SGHTA; CDR2 reads FQGNSA. CDR3 in DNA: TGTGCCAGCAGCTTCAGGGGTCATAATGAAAAACTGTTTTTT. Its translation: CASSFRGHNEKLFF.

V and J are TRBV5-5 and TRBJ2-5; D remains unclear. The CDR3 totals 10 residues. In germline, CDR1 is SGHKS, CDR2 YYEKEE (reference sequence). Trimming took off 0 bases at V and 6 bases at J, with 0 bases between the two ends. CDR3 in amino acids: CASSLETQYF. CDR3 DNA: TGTGCCAGCAGCTTGGAGACCCAGTACTTC.

Here the CDR3 DNA reads TGTGCCAGCAAATTCGGGGAGACCTACATCAATGAGCAGTTCTTC. This translates into CASKFGETYINEQFF. The rearrangement uses TRBV2 and TRBJ2-1; D may be TRBD2 (5 bases). Trimming removed 7 bases from V and 6 bases from J, with 19 bases in between. The V gene's germline CDR1 is SNHLY and CDR2 FYNNEI. This CDR3 has 15 residues.

The CDR3 here is CASSFWETQYF. CDR3 nucleotides: TGTGCCAGCAGCTTCTGGGAGACCCAGTACTTC. The J gene is TRBJ2-5, the V gene TRBV7-3, with D unclear. With 3 bases removed from V and 5 bases from J, the gap between germline ends came to 4 bases. The CDR3 has 11 amino acids. Germline V gene data show CDR1 as SGHTA and CDR2 as FQGTGA.

This chain links TRBV6-6 with TRBJ2-3, with TRBD2 as a possible D gene (5 bases). CDR3 length: 12 residues. Germline V gene data show CDR1 as MNHNY and CDR2 as SVGAGI (reference sequence). V gave up 7 bases and J gave up 2 bases, with 7 bases separating them. This chain's CDR3 is CASTGNTDTQYF. CDR3 coding DNA: TGTGCCAGCACGGGAAACACAGATACGCAGTATTTT.

The V gene is TRBV19, the J gene TRBJ1-5, with a weak D call TRBD1 (6 bases). Per the germline V gene, CDR1 is LNHDA and CDR2 is SQIVND (reference sequence). Trimming shortened V by 2 bases and J by 12 bases, and 23 bases separated the two germline ends. This CDR3 comprises 16 residues. The CDR3 sequence is CASSIRGSEGEGLQHF. The CDR3, as DNA: TGTGCCAGTAGTATAAGGGGGTCCGAGGGGGAAGGGCTCCAGCATTTT.

On this clone: The sample holds other DNA sequences that translate to the same CDR3. The CDR3 sequence: CASSQGGQGFYEQYF. CDR3 DNA: TGCGCCAGCAGCCAGGGGGGACAGGGATTCTACGAGCAGTACTTC. The chain joins TRBV4-1 to TRBJ2-7; TRBD1 matches 9 bases. The CDR3 is 15 residues long. Trimming removed 3 bases from V and 3 bases from J; junction bases left unmatched: 6. The germline V gene encodes CDR1 MGHRA and CDR2 YSYEKL.

The chain's CDR3 is CASSLGLAGRETQYF. Written as DNA, the CDR3 is TGTGCCAGTAGCCTCGGACTAGCGGGAAGAGAGACCCAGTACTTC. The gene calls are TRBV19 and TRBJ2-5; 12 bases are a match to TRBD2. The V gene end was trimmed by 6 bases and the J gene end by 4 bases; junction bases not matched to a gene: 6. Looked up from germline, CDR1 is LNHDA and CDR2 is SQIVND (reference sequence). This CDR3 is built from 15 residues.

CDR3 residues: CASIKDWNTEAFF. CDR3 coding DNA: TGTGCCAGCATTAAGGACTGGAACACTGAAGCTTTCTTT. The J gene is TRBJ1-1, the V gene TRBV6-5; D gene uncertain. V dropped 7 bases and J dropped 1 base, with 10 bases sitting between them. The CDR3 is 13 residues long. Germline lookup yields CDR1 MNHEY and CDR2 SVGAGI.

Here the CDR3 reads CASSLKRPTTDTQYF. The CDR3 bases are TGTGCCAGCAGTTTAAAGCGCCCGACCACAGATACGCAGTATTTT. This chain links TRBV28 with TRBJ2-3; D remains unclear. The CDR3 totals 15 residues. V was cut by 2 bases and J by 2 bases, with 11 bases left in between. Germline loops: CDR1 MDHEN, CDR2 SYDVKM.